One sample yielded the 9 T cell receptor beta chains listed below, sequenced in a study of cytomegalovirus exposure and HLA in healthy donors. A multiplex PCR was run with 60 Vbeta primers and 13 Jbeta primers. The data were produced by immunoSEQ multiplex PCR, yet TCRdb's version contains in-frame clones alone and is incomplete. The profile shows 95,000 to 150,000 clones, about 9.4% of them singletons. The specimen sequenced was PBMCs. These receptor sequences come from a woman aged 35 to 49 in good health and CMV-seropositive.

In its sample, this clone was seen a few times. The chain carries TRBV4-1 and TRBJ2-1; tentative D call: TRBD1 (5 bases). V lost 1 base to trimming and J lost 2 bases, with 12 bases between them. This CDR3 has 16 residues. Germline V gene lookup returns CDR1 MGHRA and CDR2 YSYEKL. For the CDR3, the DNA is TGCGCCAGCAGCCAAGTAAGACAGTCGGCCTACAATGAGCAGTTCTTC. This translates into CASSQVRQSAYNEQFF.

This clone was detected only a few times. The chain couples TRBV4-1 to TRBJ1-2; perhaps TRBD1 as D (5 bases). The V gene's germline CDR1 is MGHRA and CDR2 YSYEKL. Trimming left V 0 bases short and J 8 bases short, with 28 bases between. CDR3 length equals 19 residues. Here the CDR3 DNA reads TGCGCCAGCAGCCAAGATTCGAGCCTCCCTTACCCCGCAGGGAAAGGCTACACCTTC. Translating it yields CASSQDSSLPYPAGKGYTF.

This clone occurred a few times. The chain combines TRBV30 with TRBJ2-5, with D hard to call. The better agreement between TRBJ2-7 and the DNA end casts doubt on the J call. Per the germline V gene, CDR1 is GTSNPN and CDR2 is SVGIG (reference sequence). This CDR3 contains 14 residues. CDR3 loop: CAWSAPMRYYEQYF. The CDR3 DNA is TGTGCCTGGAGTGCCCCTATGAGGTACTACGAGCAGTACTTC.

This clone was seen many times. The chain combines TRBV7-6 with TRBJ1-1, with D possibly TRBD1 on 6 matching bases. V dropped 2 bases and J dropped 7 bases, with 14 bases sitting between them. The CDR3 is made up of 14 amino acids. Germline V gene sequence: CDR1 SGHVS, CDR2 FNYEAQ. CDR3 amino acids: CASSLSAGESEAFF. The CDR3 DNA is TGTGCCAGCAGCTTATCGGCAGGGGAAAGTGAAGCTTTCTTT.

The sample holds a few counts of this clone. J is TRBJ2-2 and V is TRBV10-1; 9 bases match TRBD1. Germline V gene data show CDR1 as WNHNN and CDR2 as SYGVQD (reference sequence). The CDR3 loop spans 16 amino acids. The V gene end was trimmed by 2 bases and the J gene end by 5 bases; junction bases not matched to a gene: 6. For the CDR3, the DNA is TGCGCCAGCAGTGAGGGTAAACAGGGGGCGACCGGGGAGCTGTTTTTT. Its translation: CASSEGKQGATGELFF.

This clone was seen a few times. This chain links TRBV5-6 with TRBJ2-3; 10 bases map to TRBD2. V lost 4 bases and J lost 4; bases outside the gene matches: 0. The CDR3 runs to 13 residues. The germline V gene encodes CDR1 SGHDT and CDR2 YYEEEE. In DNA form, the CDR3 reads TGTGCCAGCAGCCTAGCGGGGGCAGATACGCAGTATTTT. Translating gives CASSLAGADTQYF.

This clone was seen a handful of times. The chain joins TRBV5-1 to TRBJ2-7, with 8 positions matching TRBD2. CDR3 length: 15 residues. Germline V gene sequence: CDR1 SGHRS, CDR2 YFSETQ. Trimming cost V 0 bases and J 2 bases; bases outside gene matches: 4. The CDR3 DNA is TGCGCCAGCAGCTTGGCCTCTAGCGGGCCCTACGAGCAGTACTTC. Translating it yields CASSLASSGPYEQYF. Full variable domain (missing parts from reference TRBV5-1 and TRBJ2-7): KAGVTQTPRYLIKTRGQQVTLSCSPISGHRSVSWYQQTPGQGLQFLFEYFSETQRNKGNFPGRFSGRQFSNSRSEMNVSTLELGDSALYLCASSLASSGPYEQYFGPGTRLTVT.

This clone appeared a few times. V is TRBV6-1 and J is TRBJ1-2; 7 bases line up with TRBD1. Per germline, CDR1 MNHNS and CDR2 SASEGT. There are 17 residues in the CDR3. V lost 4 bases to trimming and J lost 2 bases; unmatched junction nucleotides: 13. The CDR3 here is CASSGGTARPDNYGYTF. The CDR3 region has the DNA TGTGCCAGCAGTGGCGGGACAGCCCGGCCCGACAACTATGGCTACACCTTC.

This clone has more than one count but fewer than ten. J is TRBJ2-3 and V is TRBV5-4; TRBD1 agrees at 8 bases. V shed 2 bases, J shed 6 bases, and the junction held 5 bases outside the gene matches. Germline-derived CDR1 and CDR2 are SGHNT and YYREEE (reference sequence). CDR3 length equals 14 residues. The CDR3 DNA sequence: TGTGCCAGCAGCTTAACAGGGGGTGCGGATACGCAGTATTTT. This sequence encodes CASSLTGGADTQYF.